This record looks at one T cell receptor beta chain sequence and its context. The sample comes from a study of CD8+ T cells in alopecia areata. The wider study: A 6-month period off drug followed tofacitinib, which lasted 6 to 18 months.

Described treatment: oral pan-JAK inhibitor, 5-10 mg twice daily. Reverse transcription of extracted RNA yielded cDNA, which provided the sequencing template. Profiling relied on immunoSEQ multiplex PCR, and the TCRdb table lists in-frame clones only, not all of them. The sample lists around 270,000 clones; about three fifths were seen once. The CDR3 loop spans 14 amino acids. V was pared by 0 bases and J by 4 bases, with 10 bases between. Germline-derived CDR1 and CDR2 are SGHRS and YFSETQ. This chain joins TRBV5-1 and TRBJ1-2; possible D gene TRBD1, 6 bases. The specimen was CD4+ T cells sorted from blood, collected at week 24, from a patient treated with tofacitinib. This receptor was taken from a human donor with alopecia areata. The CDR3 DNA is TGCGCCAGCAGCTTGGAGGACAGCTTCTATGGCTACACCTTC. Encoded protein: CASSLEDSFYGYTF.